The T cell receptor (beta chain) under discussion was sequenced for a study of Ad26.COV2.S vaccination and SARS-CoV-2 variants. Treatment here: approximately 18 received Ad26.COV2.S at low or high dose, single or two shots; 5 received placebo; per-sample allocation not given. Samples analyzed were those drawn on day 63 after the first vaccine or placebo injection. TCRdb keeps only in-frame clones here, not all; method: immunoSEQ multiplex PCR. This table has about 680,000 clones, around 92% appearing once. Study-wide results and limits: TCR breadth and depth estimates may have understated total T cell responses.

As concerns this clone: Its antigen is unknown.

Trimming left V 1 base short and J 3 bases short, with 6 bases between. Germline CDR1 and CDR2: SNHLY and FYNNEI. The CDR3 extends over 14 amino acids. The chain has TRBV2 and TRBJ2-2, with a possible D match to TRBD2 (5 bases). This TCR was sampled from a person aged 18-65 years who received the Ad26.COV2.S COVID-19 vaccine or a placebo. The sequenced sample was peripheral blood, obtained in a trial of Ad26.COV2.S vaccine versus placebo. The CDR3 is CASSEGEYTGELFF. CDR3 in DNA: TGTGCCAGCAGTGAAGGGGAGTACACCGGGGAGCTGTTTTTT. Based on the CDR3 plus reference TRBV2 and TRBJ2-2, the full variable domain is EPEVTQTPSHQVTQMGQEVILRCVPISNHLYFYWYRQILGQKVEFLVSFYNNEISEKSEIFDDQFSVERPDGSNFTLKIRSTKLEDSAMYFCASSEGEYTGELFFGEGSRLTVL.